This entry lists 16 T cell receptor beta chains sequenced from one sample in a study of cytomegalovirus exposure and HLA in healthy donors. PCR primers comprised 60 Vbeta and 13 Jbeta primers. Data came from immunoSEQ multiplex PCR; TCRdb stores just in-frame clones and leaves some out. Among approximately 44,000 clones listed, roughly 80% were seen once. Sequencing was carried out using PBMCs. The source is a man aged 50 to 59 in good health and CMV-seronegative.

This chain uses TRBV5-6 with TRBJ2-3; 11 bases match TRBD2. J gave up 3 bases and V 4 bases, and 10 bases lay outside the gene matches. CDR1 is SGHDT and CDR2 is YYEEEE in the germline V gene. The CDR3 runs 17 residues. The CDR3 coding sequence is TGTGCCAGCAGCCCCACGCCTAGCGGGGGGTTGACAGATACGCAGTATTTT. Amino acids: CASSPTPSGGLTDTQYF.

The chain carries TRBV27 and TRBJ2-7; no clear D gene. V was clipped by 2 bases and J by 0 bases, with 11 bases between them. The CDR3 sequence is 15 residues long. CDR1 is MNHEY, CDR2 SMNVEV, per germline (reference sequence). CDR3 bases: TGTGCCAGCAGTTTACGTATGCGTCCCTCCTACGAGCAGTACTTC. Residues: CASSLRMRPSYEQYF.

V is TRBV7-3 and J is TRBJ2-5; D perhaps matches TRBD1 (5 bases). V was trimmed by 0 bases and J by 5 bases, leaving 13 bases between them. CDR3 size: 15 residues. Germline V gives CDR1 SGHTA, CDR2 FQGTGA. This CDR3 reads CASSLTGSGKETQYF. In DNA, the CDR3 is TGTGCCAGCAGCTTAACGGGGTCAGGGAAGGAGACCCAGTACTTC. The full variable domain, rest sourced from reference TRBV7-3 and TRBJ2-5, is GAGVSQTPSNKVTEKGKYVELRCDPISGHTALYWYRQSLGQGPEFLIYFQGTGAADDSGLPNDRFFAVRPEGSVSTLKIQRTERGDSAVYLCASSLTGSGKETQYFGPGTRLLVL.

In DNA, the CDR3 is TGTGCCAGTAGTATTGGGGCTCCTGGGCGAAACATTCAGTACTTC. Its protein is CASSIGAPGRNIQYF. This chain uses TRBV19 with TRBJ2-4; weak D call: TRBD1 (5 bases). Germline CDR1 LNHDA, CDR2 SQIVND (reference sequence). The length of the CDR3 is 15 residues. Trimming pared 3 bases from V and 6 bases from J, leaving 15 bases between.

This clone was detected only once. The chain combines TRBV27 with TRBJ2-5; no firm D call. Trimming removed 5 bases at V and 0 bases at J, with 7 bases between. The CDR3 totals 13 residues. Germline loops: CDR1 MNHEY, CDR2 SMNVEV (reference sequence). The CDR3 sequence is CASSIRYQETQYF. The CDR3 coding sequence is TGTGCCAGCAGTATCAGGTACCAAGAGACCCAGTACTTC.

The chain joins TRBV5-5 to TRBJ1-1; D not certain. V lost 3 bases and J lost 4, with 16 bases in between. CDR1 SGHKS and CDR2 YYEKEE come from the germline V gene (reference sequence). This CDR3 spans 15 amino acids. The CDR3 reads CASSSAGVFSTEAFF. The CDR3 DNA sequence: TGTGCCAGCAGCTCCGCCGGGGTCTTCTCCACTGAAGCTTTCTTT.

This clone was counted a few times. This chain connects TRBV18 to TRBJ2-7; D is perhaps TRBD2 (5 bases). The CDR3 sequence is 14 residues long. Trimming took off 2 bases at V and 2 bases at J, with 10 bases between the two ends. Germline lookup yields CDR1 KGHSH and CDR2 LQKENI. The CDR3 nucleotides read TGTGCCAGCTCACCATGGGAGTACCCCTACGAGCAGTACTTC. This codes for CASSPWEYPYEQYF.

V usage is TRBV19 and J usage is TRBJ2-1, with 8 bases that match TRBD2. The CDR3 contains 15 residues. CDR1 and CDR2 (germline): LNHDA, SQIVND (reference sequence). Trimming removed 5 bases from V and 6 bases from J; junction bases left unmatched: 9. CDR3 in amino acids: CASSPQGLEGNEQFF. The CDR3 coding sequence is TGTGCCAGTAGTCCACAGGGACTAGAGGGCAATGAGCAGTTCTTC.

The chain employs TRBV20-1 and TRBJ2-5, with TRBD2 as a possible D gene (6 bases). This CDR3 spans 11 amino acids. The germline V and J ends were trimmed by 7 bases and 4 bases, with 10 bases remaining between them. CDR1 DFQATT and CDR2 SNEGSKA come from the germline V gene (reference sequence). This CDR3 is CSVPGGETQYF. The CDR3 DNA follows: TGCAGTGTTCCCGGGGGAGAGACCCAGTACTTC.

The chain couples TRBV2 to TRBJ1-3; 11 nucleotides match TRBD1. Germline CDR1 reads SNHLY; CDR2 reads FYNNEI. The CDR3 has 17 residues. The junction had 2 bases not matched to a gene; V was cut back by 1 base and J by 0 bases. CDR3: CASSEEGQGVSGNTIYF. As DNA, the CDR3 is TGTGCCAGCAGTGAAGAGGGACAGGGGGTCTCTGGAAACACCATATATTTT. Full variable domain (missing parts from reference TRBV2 and TRBJ1-3): EPEVTQTPSHQVTQMGQEVILRCVPISNHLYFYWYRQILGQKVEFLVSFYNNEISEKSEIFDDQFSVERPDGSNFTLKIRSTKLEDSAMYFCASSEEGQGVSGNTIYFGEGSWLTVV.

About this clone: The sample contains more than one DNA sequence encoding this CDR3. The V and J genes are TRBV19 and TRBJ2-1; the D gene is possibly TRBD2 (5 bases). CDR3 length equals 15 residues. Germline CDR1 is LNHDA and CDR2 is SQIVND (reference sequence). V was trimmed by 3 bases and J by 0 bases, leaving 9 bases between them. The CDR3 region has the DNA TGTGCCAGTAGTATCGAAGGGAGCTCCTACAATGAGCAGTTCTTC. Protein sequence: CASSIEGSSYNEQFF.

This clone was detected once. This chain links TRBV4-3 with TRBJ2-1; the D gene is possibly TRBD2 (6 bases). Trimming left V 4 bases short and J 5 bases short, with 9 bases between. Germline V gene sequence: CDR1 LGHNA, CDR2 YSLEER. The CDR3 is 13 residues long. DNA of the CDR3: TGCGCCAGCAGCCGGGCGGGGAACAATGAGCAGTTCTTC. Translating gives CASSRAGNNEQFF.

The rearrangement joins TRBV30 to TRBJ1-6, with 9 nucleotides matching TRBD1. The CDR3 extends over 13 amino acids. Trimming took 3 bases from V and 6 from J; bases not matched to a gene: 0. CDR1 is GTSNPN and CDR2 is SVGIG in the germline V gene (reference sequence). Here the CDR3 reads CAWRGQGNSPLHF. DNA for the CDR3: TGTGCCTGGAGGGGACAGGGTAATTCACCCCTCCACTTT.

The gene calls are TRBV5-6 and TRBJ2-3; D is possibly TRBD2 (5 bases). Between the trimmed V and J ends, which lost 5 bases and 2 bases, there was a span of 18 bases. Germline V CDR1 and CDR2: SGHDT, YYEEEE. The CDR3 covers 16 residues. The CDR3 DNA sequence: TGTGCCAGCAGAACCGACCTCGAGACTAACACAGATACGCAGTATTTT. It translates to CASRTDLETNTDTQYF. Combining the CDR3 with reference TRBV5-6 and TRBJ2-3 gives the whole variable domain DAGVTQSPTHLIKTRGQQVTLRCSPKSGHDTVSWYQQALGQGPQFIFQYYEEEERQRGNFPDRFSGHQFPNYSSELNVNALLLGDSALYLCASRTDLETNTDTQYFGPGTRLTVL.

This clone was seen only a few times. Germline and junction disagree at one end, which may indicate a read error. The J gene is TRBJ2-5, the V gene TRBV7-9; 8 bases align to TRBD2. CDR1 SEHNR and CDR2 FQNEAQ come from the germline V gene (reference sequence). This CDR3 spans 12 amino acids. This chain's CDR3 is CSSSLAGETQYF. In DNA form, the CDR3 reads TGTTCCAGCAGTCTAGCGGGAGAGACCCAGTACTTC.

This clone was detected a few times. The chain joins TRBV5-8 to TRBJ2-5, with unresolved D. CDR1 and CDR2 from the germline V gene are SGHTS and YDEGEE. This CDR3 is 14 amino acids long. V was shortened by 0 bases and J by 5 bases, with 11 bases between the two germline ends. CDR3 DNA sequence: TGTGCCAGCAGCTTGGCCGGTAGTCGGGAGACCCAGTACTTC. It encodes CASSLAGSRETQYF.